These 21 T cell receptor beta chains were sequenced from one sample in a study of identical twins. TCRdb reprocessed the 5' RACE reads with MiXCR, giving one entry per CDR3 protein. Of some 760,000 distinct CDR3 sequences in the sample, roughly 18% were seen once. A further study also used this sample, focusing on T cells expressing NK-cell markers.

The material sequenced was PBMCs. The receptor source for this set is a young woman in good health.

Here the CDR3 reads CASSLGTNQNEKLFF. Written as DNA, the CDR3 is TGCGCCAGCAGCTTGGGAACGAACCAAAATGAAAAACTGTTTTTT. The chain has TRBV5-1 and TRBJ1-4; no clear D. Trimming pared 0 bases from V and 5 bases from J, leaving 11 bases between. Germline V lookup: CDR1 SGHRS, CDR2 YFSETQ. The CDR3 spans 15 residues.

The rearrangement joins TRBV6-1 to TRBJ2-2; D possibly corresponds to TRBD1 (6 bases). The CDR3 extends over 14 amino acids. Germline-derived CDR1 and CDR2 are MNHNS and SASEGT. V was clipped by 4 bases and J by 7 bases, with 13 bases between them. The CDR3 sequence: CASSVRQVGGELFF. The CDR3 DNA sequence: TGTGCCAGCAGTGTCCGACAGGTCGGCGGGGAGCTGTTTTTT.

There are a few counts of this clonotype. The chain couples TRBV4-2 to TRBJ2-3; 8 positions agree with TRBD2. The CDR3 covers 16 residues. Germline trimming cut 1 base from V and 3 bases from J; bases unmatched to any gene: 6. Germline lookup yields CDR1 LGHNA and CDR2 YNFKEQ. The CDR3 loop reads CASSQAGGPRTDTQYF. In nucleotides, the CDR3 is TGTGCCAGCAGCCAAGCGGGGGGGCCACGAACAGATACGCAGTATTTT.

As DNA, the CDR3 is TGCAGCGCCAAAACTTGGGCCCGAGGAACCGGGGAGCTGTTTTTT. It yields the protein CSAKTWARGTGELFF. The rearrangement links TRBV29-1 to TRBJ2-2; D call uncertain. Per the germline V gene, CDR1 is SQVTM and CDR2 is ANQGSEA. CDR3 length: 15 amino acids. Trimming pared 7 bases from V and 5 bases from J, leaving 20 bases between.

The genes are TRBV7-2 and TRBJ1-1, with D uncertain. Trimming pared 1 base from V and 1 base from J, leaving 7 bases between. This CDR3 is 14 amino acids long. Per germline, CDR1 SGHTA and CDR2 FQGNSA. CDR3 DNA: TGTGCCAGCAGCTTAGTGTTGGGGAACACTGAAGCTTTCTTT. Translating gives CASSLVLGNTEAFF. The complete variable domain, with remaining parts taken from reference TRBV7-2 and TRBJ1-1, reads GAGVSQSPSNKVTEKGKDVELRCDPISGHTALYWYRQSLGQGLEFLIYFQGNSAPDKSGLPSDRFSAERTGGSVSTLTIQRTQQEDSAVYLCASSLVLGNTEAFFGQGTRLTVV.

In its sample, this clonotype was seen a few times. The V and J genes are TRBV4-3 and TRBJ2-7, with D perhaps TRBD2 (6 bases). V was trimmed by 0 bases and J by 5 bases, leaving 8 bases between them. The CDR3 covers 13 residues. CDR1 and CDR2 (germline): LGHNA, YSLEER. Here the CDR3 reads CASSQEGGNEQYF. CDR3 in DNA: TGCGCCAGCAGCCAAGAGGGAGGTAACGAGCAGTACTTC.

This clonotype showed up just a few times. The rearrangement joins TRBV27 to TRBJ2-1; D is unresolved. Germline V gene sequence: CDR1 MNHEY, CDR2 SMNVEV (reference sequence). This CDR3 region has 17 residues. Trimming pared 6 bases from V and 0 bases from J, leaving 18 bases between. CDR3: CASRGRSPGNSYNEQFF. As DNA, the CDR3 is TGTGCCAGCAGAGGAAGATCGCCTGGTAACTCCTACAATGAGCAGTTCTTC.

The rearrangement joins TRBV10-3 to TRBJ2-3; D is possibly TRBD1 (6 bases). The V gene's germline CDR1 is ENHRY and CDR2 SYGVKD. V dropped 6 bases and J dropped 0 bases, with 13 bases sitting between them. This CDR3 is built from 15 residues. CDR3 nucleotide sequence: TGTGCCATCAGGGACAGCTCAAAAAGCACAGATACGCAGTATTTT. Translation gives CAIRDSSKSTDTQYF.

J is TRBJ2-5 and V is TRBV18; D is perhaps TRBD1 (7 bases). V was pared by 3 bases and J by 4 bases, with 15 bases between. CDR3 length equals 15 residues. Germline loops: CDR1 KGHSH, CDR2 LQKENI. This CDR3 is CASSPRQGAGETQYF. CDR3 nucleotide sequence: TGTGCCAGCTCACCTCGACAGGGAGCGGGAGAGACCCAGTACTTC.

J is TRBJ1-4 and V is TRBV20-1, with a weak D call TRBD1 (6 bases). CDR1 and CDR2 (germline): DFQATT, SNEGSKA (reference sequence). V was cut by 3 bases and J by 5 bases, with 10 bases left in between. The CDR3 loop spans 13 amino acids. The CDR3 protein is CSARGGNNEKLFF. The CDR3 DNA sequence: TGCAGTGCTAGGGGGGGCAACAATGAAAAACTGTTTTTT.

The genes are TRBV12-3 or TRBV12-4 and TRBJ2-6; 13 nucleotides match TRBD2. The V gene end was trimmed by 7 bases and the J gene end by 4 bases; junction bases not matched to a gene: 7. The CDR3 sequence is 17 residues long. For the CDR3, the DNA is TGTGCCAGCACCTTACTAGCGGGAGGGCGGGGGGCCAACGTCCTGACTTTC. It translates to CASTLLAGGRGANVLTF.

There are many counts of this clonotype. The V call is TRBV5-1, the J call TRBJ2-7; maybe TRBD1 (6 bases). V dropped 4 bases and J dropped 2 bases, with 10 bases sitting between them. The CDR3 contains 13 residues. Germline V gene lookup returns CDR1 SGHRS and CDR2 YFSETQ. The CDR3 spells CASSPGQPYEQYF. The CDR3 nucleotides are TGCGCCAGCAGCCCAGGACAGCCCTACGAGCAGTACTTC.

The rearrangement uses TRBV3-1 and TRBJ2-7, with D tentatively TRBD1 (5 bases). CDR1 LGHDT and CDR2 YNNKEL come from the germline V gene (reference sequence). Trimming took off 1 base at V and 2 bases at J, with 12 bases between the two ends. The CDR3 covers 15 residues. CDR3 region: CASSQVSTGPYEQYF. For the CDR3, the DNA is TGTGCCAGCAGCCAAGTATCCACAGGCCCCTACGAGCAGTACTTC.

This clonotype turned up a few times. The junction and the germline gene differ at one end; a read error may be behind it. This chain connects TRBV10-3 to TRBJ1-1; D unresolved. Germline V gene sequence: CDR1 ENHRY, CDR2 SYGVKD. The CDR3 contains 15 residues. The CDR3 reads CAISDSTLDVRSFRF. As DNA, the CDR3 is TGTGCCATCAGTGATTCCACGTTAGACGTGCGAAGCTTTAGGTTT.

The chain carries TRBV5-1 and TRBJ2-2, with unresolved D. Germline CDR1 reads SGHRS; CDR2 reads YFSETQ. V was trimmed by 1 base and J by 1 base, leaving 8 bases between them. The CDR3 spans 15 residues. CDR3 nucleotides: TGCGCCAGCAGCTTGTTTGAACAGAACACCGGGGAGCTGTTTTTT. It translates to CASSLFEQNTGELFF.

This clonotype appeared a few times. CDR3 bases: TGTGCCAGTAGAGGTTTGGGGAGCGGGCACAATGAGCAGTTCTTC. This sequence encodes CASRGLGSGHNEQFF. This chain connects TRBV19 to TRBJ2-1; a weak D match, TRBD2 (6 bases). This CDR3 contains 15 residues. Germline V lookup: CDR1 LNHDA, CDR2 SQIVND (reference sequence). Between the trimmed V and J ends, which lost 6 bases and 5 bases, there was a span of 17 bases.

This clonotype was picked up a small number of times. This chain links TRBV7-9 with TRBJ2-5; D is ambiguous. V lost 2 bases to trimming and J lost 4 bases, with 8 bases between them. CDR3 length: 13 residues. The germline CDR1 and CDR2 sequences are SEHNR and FQNEAQ (reference sequence). The CDR3 reads CASSLTVGETQYF. The CDR3 bases are TGTGCCAGCAGCTTAACGGTTGGAGAGACCCAGTACTTC.

The chain links TRBV20-1 to TRBJ2-1, with 7 bases lining up with TRBD2. The CDR3 length is 14 residues. The V gene end was trimmed by 2 bases and the J gene end by 5 bases; junction bases not matched to a gene: 6. The V gene's germline CDR1 is DFQATT and CDR2 SNEGSKA (reference sequence). CDR3 protein: CSARRGSRHNEQFF. CDR3 bases: TGCAGTGCTAGACGCGGGAGCCGACACAATGAGCAGTTCTTC.

In this sample, this clonotype turned up a few times. The V gene is TRBV20-1, the J gene TRBJ1-4; maybe TRBD1 (5 bases). The germline V and J ends were trimmed by 3 bases and 4 bases, with 15 bases remaining between them. Germline V gene data show CDR1 as DFQATT and CDR2 as SNEGSKA (reference sequence). CDR3 size: 15 residues. This chain's CDR3 is CSASSPGRINEKLFF. Here the CDR3 DNA reads TGCAGTGCTAGTAGTCCAGGGCGCATTAATGAAAAACTGTTTTTT.

This clonotype was counted between two and nine times. This chain links TRBV10-2 with TRBJ2-2; maybe TRBD1 (6 bases). Germline values: CDR1 WSHSY, CDR2 SAAADI. The CDR3 has 14 amino acids. The V and J ends lost 4 bases and 9 bases respectively, with 15 bases between them. The CDR3 DNA reads as TGCGCCAGCAGTGTAGGGACAAGTTTCAGGGAGCTGTTTTTT. Translating it yields CASSVGTSFRELFF.

The chain links TRBV5-1 to TRBJ2-3, with D uncertain. CDR1 is SGHRS, CDR2 YFSETQ, per germline. Trimming took 2 bases from V and 2 from J, leaving 9 bases between them. The CDR3 loop spans 14 amino acids. The CDR3 protein is CASSFNPDTDTQYF. DNA for the CDR3: TGCGCCAGCAGCTTTAATCCCGACACAGATACGCAGTATTTT.